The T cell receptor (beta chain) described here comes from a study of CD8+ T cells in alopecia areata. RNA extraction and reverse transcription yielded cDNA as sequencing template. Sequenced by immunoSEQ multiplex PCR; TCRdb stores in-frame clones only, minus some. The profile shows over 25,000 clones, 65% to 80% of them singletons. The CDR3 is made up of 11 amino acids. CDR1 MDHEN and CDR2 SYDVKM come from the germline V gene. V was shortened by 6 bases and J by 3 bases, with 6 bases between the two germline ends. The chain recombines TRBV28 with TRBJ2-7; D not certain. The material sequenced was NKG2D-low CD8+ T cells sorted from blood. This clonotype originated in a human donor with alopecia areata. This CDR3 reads CASSRSYEQYF. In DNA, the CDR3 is TGTGCCAGCAGCCGGAGCTACGAGCAGTACTTC.